The source of this TCR beta chain is a study of cytomegalovirus exposure and HLA in healthy donors. Regarding the study as a whole: Associated with HLA alleles at 0.05 false discovery rate in a later analysis were about 17,000 TCR beta sequences.

The PCR contained 60 Vbeta and 13 Jbeta primers. The data were produced by immunoSEQ multiplex PCR, yet TCRdb's version contains in-frame clones alone and is incomplete. The repertoire table contains some 110,000 clones. Per the germline V gene, CDR1 is LNHDA and CDR2 is SQIVND (reference sequence). The CDR3 has 18 amino acids. J lost 2 bases, V lost 2 bases, and 8 bases had no gene match. Note on this clone: Its antigen is as yet unknown.

The sequencing sample was made of PBMCs. This chain links TRBV19 with TRBJ1-5, with 11 nucleotides matching TRBD1. The TCR originated in a man between 18 and 29 years old in good health and CMV-seronegative. The CDR3 sequence: CASSIWFGDRGGNQPQHF. The CDR3 nucleotides read TGTGCCAGTAGTATATGGTTTGGGGACAGGGGGGGCAATCAGCCCCAGCATTTT.